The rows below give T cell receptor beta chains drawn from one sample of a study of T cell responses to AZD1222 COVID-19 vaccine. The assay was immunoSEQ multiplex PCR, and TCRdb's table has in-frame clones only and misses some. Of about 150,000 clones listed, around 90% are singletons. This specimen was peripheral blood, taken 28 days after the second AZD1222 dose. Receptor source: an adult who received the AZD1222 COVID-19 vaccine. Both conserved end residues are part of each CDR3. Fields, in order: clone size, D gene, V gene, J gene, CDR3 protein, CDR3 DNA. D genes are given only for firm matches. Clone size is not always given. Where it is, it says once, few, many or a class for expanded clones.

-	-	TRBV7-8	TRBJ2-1	CASSTSLGGTYNEQFF	TGTGCCAGCAGCACTAGTCTCGGTGGGACTTACAATGAGCAGTTCTTC
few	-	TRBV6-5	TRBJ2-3	CASSYQGPPTDTQYF	TGTGCCAGCAGTTACCAAGGACCCCCCACAGATACGCAGTATTTT
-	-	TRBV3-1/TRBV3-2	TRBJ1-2	CASSPLGPTTPHGYTF	TGTGCCAGCAGCCCCCTTGGACCGACTACTCCACATGGCTACACCTTC
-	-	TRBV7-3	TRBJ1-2	CASSTGQPPYGYTF	TGTGCCAGCAGCACCGGACAGCCTCCCTATGGCTACACCTTC
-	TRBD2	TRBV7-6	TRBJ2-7	CASSLGGLAGLPSPYEQYF	TGTGCCAGCAGCTTAGGGGGACTAGCGGGATTGCCGTCCCCCTACGAGCAGTACTTC
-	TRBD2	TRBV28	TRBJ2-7	CASSWTSGKPYEQYF	TGTGCCAGCAGTTGGACTAGCGGGAAACCCTACGAGCAGTACTTC
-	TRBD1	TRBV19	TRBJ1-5	CASGTGGYNQPQHF	TGTGCCAGCGGGACAGGGGGATACAATCAGCCCCAGCATTTT
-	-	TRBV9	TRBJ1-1	CASSLDLSFTEAFF	TGTGCCAGCAGCCTGGACTTGAGTTTCACTGAAGCTTTCTTT
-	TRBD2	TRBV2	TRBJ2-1	CASSTPTSGRRNEQFF	TGTGCCAGCAGTACCCCGACTAGCGGGAGGCGCAATGAGCAGTTCTTC
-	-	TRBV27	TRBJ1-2	CASSSIGGNYGYTF	TGTGCCAGCAGTTCAATCGGGGGGAACTATGGCTACACCTTC
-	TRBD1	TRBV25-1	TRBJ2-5	CASSDMRQGSETQYF	TGTGCCAGCAGTGACATGCGACAGGGATCGGAGACCCAGTACTTC
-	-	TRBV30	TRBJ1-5	CAWRNPMSNQPQHF	TGTGCCTGGAGAAACCCCATGAGCAATCAGCCCCAGCATTTT